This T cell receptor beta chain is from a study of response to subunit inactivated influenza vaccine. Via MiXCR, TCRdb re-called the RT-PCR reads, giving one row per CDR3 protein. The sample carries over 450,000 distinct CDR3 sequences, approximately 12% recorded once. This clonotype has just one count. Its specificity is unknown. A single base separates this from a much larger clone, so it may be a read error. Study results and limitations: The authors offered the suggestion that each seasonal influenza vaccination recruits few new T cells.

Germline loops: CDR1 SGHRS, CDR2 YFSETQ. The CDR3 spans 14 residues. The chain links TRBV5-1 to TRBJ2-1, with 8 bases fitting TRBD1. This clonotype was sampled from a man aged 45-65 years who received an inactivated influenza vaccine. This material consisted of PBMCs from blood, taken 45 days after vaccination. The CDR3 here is CASSGGQGGNEHFF. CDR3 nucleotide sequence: TGCGCCAGCAGCGGTGGACAGGGTGGCAATGAGCACTTCTTC. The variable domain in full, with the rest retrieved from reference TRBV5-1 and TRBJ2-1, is KAGVTQTPRYLIKTRGQQVTLSCSPISGHRSVSWYQQTPGQGLQFLFEYFSETQRNKGNFPGRFSGRQFSNSRSEMNVSTLELGDSALYLCASSGGQGGNEHFFGPGTRLTVL.